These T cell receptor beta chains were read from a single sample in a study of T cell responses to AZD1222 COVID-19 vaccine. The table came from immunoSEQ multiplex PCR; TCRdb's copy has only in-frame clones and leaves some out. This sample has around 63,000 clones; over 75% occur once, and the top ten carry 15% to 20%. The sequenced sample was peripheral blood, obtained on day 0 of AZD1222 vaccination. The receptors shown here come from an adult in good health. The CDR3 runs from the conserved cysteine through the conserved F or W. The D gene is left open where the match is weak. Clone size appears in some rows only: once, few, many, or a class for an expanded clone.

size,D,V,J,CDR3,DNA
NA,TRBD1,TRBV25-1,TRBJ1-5,CASRGGGQMNQPQHF,TGTGCCAGCAGGGGAGGGGGACAGATGAATCAGCCCCAGCATTTT
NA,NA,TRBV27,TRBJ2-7,CASSSSSQGGEQYF,TGTGCCAGCAGTTCCTCCTCACAGGGAGGGGAGCAGTACTTC
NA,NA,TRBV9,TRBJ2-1,CASSVEPVGEQFF,TGTGCCAGCAGCGTAGAGCCAGTAGGAGAGCAGTTCTTC
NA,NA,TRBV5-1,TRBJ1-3,CASSLVPGSSGNTIYF,TGCGCCAGCAGCTTGGTTCCGGGTTCCTCTGGAAACACCATATATTTT
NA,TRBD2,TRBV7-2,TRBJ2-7,CASSFNSVGGYEQYF,TGTGCCAGCAGCTTCAATTCGGTGGGGGGGTACGAGCAGTACTTC
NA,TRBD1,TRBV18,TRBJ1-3,CASSPGTGANTIYF,TGTGCCAGCTCACCGGGGACAGGGGCGAACACCATATATTTT
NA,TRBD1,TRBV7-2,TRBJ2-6,CASSSQTGAFSGANVLTF,TGTGCCAGCAGCTCACAGACAGGGGCCTTCTCTGGGGCCAACGTCCTGACTTTC
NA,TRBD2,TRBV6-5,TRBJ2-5,CASRDRLALQETQYF,TGTGCCAGCAGGGATCGACTAGCGCTACAAGAGACCCAGTACTTC
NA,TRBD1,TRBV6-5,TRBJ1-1,CASRGQGGNTEAFF,TGTGCCAGCAGAGGACAGGGAGGAAACACTGAAGCTTTCTTT
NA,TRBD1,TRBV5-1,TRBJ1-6,CASSLGGGGYNSPLHF,TGCGCCAGCAGCTTGGGAGGGGGCGGCTATAATTCACCCCTCCACTTT
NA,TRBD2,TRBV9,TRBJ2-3,CASSLPASGGAVNTQYF,TGTGCCAGCAGCCTTCCGGCGAGCGGGGGGGCCGTAAATACGCAGTATTTT
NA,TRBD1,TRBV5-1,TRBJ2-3,CASSLEGTGDADTQYF,TGCGCCAGCAGCTTGGAGGGGACAGGGGATGCAGATACGCAGTATTTT
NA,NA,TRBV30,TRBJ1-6,CAWSDGLGSPLHF,TGTGCCTGGAGTGATGGGTTAGGTTCACCCCTCCACTTT
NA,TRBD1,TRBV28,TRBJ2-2,CASVTGERDTGELFF,TGTGCCAGCGTAACAGGGGAAAGAGACACCGGGGAGCTGTTTTTT
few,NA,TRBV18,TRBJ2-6,CASSYSGANVLTF,TGTGCCAGCTCCTACTCTGGGGCCAACGTCCTGACTTTC
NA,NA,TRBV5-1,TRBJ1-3,CASSLDLGTANSGNTIYF,TGCGCCAGCAGCTTGGATCTTGGTACAGCTAACTCTGGAAACACCATATATTTT
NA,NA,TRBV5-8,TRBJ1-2,CASSLLQGEGQGYTF,TGTGCCAGCAGCTTATTACAGGGCGAGGGACAAGGCTACACCTTC
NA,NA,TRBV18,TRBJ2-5,CASSPTIRRQTETQYF,TGTGCCAGCTCACCAACTATCAGACGACAGACGGAGACCCAGTACTTC
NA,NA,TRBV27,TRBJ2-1,CASSLTLDADEQFF,TGTGCCAGCAGTTTAACCTTGGACGCTGATGAGCAGTTCTTC
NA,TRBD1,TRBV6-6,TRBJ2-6,CASSQRTGGASGANVLTF,TGTGCCAGCAGTCAACGGACAGGGGGCGCCTCTGGGGCCAACGTCCTGACTTTC
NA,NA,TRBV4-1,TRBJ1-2,CASSQDQGLRNYGYTF,TGCGCCAGCAGCCAAGATCAGGGACTCAGAAACTATGGCTACACCTTC
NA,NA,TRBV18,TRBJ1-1,CASSPLQGVTEAFF,TGTGCCAGCTCACCACTACAGGGAGTCACTGAAGCTTTCTTT
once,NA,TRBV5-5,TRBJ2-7,CASSLEGVVPTYEQYF,TGTGCCAGCAGCCTAGAGGGGGTGGTCCCGACCTACGAGCAGTACTTC
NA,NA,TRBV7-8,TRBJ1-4,CASSPDLGLSNEKLFF,TGTGCCAGCAGCCCCGATCTAGGGTTAAGTAATGAAAAACTGTTTTTT
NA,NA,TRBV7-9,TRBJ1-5,CASSRDANQPQHF,TGTGCCAGCAGCCGAGACGCTAATCAGCCCCAGCATTTT
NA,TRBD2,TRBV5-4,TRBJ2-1,CASSFSGGEQFF,TGTGCCAGCAGCTTTAGCGGGGGCGAGCAGTTCTTC
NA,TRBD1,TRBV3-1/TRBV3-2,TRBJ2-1,CASSLGTGFYNEQFF,TGTGCCAGCAGCCTAGGGACAGGGTTTTACAATGAGCAGTTCTTC
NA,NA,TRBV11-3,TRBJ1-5,CASSLVSPTGNQPQHF,TGTGCCAGCAGCTTAGTCTCCCCGACGGGCAATCAGCCCCAGCATTTT
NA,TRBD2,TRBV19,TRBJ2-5,CASSKPSGGALETQYF,TGTGCCAGTAGTAAGCCTAGCGGGGGGGCTTTGGAGACCCAGTACTTC
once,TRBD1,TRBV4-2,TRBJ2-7,CASSQDPQGQSSYEQYF,TGTGCCAGCAGCCAAGATCCTCAGGGACAGAGCTCCTACGAGCAGTACTTC
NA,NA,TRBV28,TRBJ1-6,CASSLLSLPLHF,TGTGCCAGCAGTTTATTAAGTTTACCCCTCCACTTT
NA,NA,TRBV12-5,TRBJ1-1,CASGLRQKNTEAFF,TGTGCTAGTGGTTTAAGACAAAAGAACACTGAAGCTTTCTTT
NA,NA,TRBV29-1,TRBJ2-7,CSVDTADYEQYF,TGCAGCGTTGATACAGCCGACTACGAGCAGTACTTC
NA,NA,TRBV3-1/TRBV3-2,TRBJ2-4,CASSQEIGVIQYF,TGTGCCAGCAGCCAAGAAATTGGGGTCATTCAGTACTTC
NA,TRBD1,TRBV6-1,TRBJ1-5,CASSAGTGLSRNQPQHF,TGTGCCAGCAGTGCTGGGACAGGACTTTCTCGCAATCAGCCCCAGCATTTT
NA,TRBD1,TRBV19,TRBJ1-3,CASSPRTGDGNTIYF,TGTGCCAGTAGTCCGAGGACAGGGGACGGAAACACCATATATTTT
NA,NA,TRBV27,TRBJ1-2,CASSFRAGLNYGYTF,TGTGCCAGCAGTTTTAGGGCAGGGCTTAACTATGGCTACACCTTC
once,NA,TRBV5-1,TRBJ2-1,CASSLDHYSYNEQFF,TGCGCCAGCAGCTTGGACCACTACTCCTACAATGAGCAGTTCTTC
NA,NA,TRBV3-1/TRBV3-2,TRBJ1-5,CASSQDQTWGPQHF,TGTGCCAGCAGCCAAGATCAGACTTGGGGGCCCCAGCATTTT
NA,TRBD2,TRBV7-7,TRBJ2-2,CASSSAGGMAGELFF,TGTGCTAGCAGCTCCGCGGGGGGAATGGCCGGGGAGCTGTTTTTT
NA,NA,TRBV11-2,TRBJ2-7,CASSSVVLDGEQYF,TGTGCCAGCAGCTCCGTTGTCCTGGATGGAGAGCAGTACTTC
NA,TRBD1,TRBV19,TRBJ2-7,CASSSWTGTGTGEQYF,TGTGCCAGTAGTAGCTGGACCGGGACAGGGACGGGGGAGCAGTACTTC
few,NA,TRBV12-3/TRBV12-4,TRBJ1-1,CASNRSGVKAFF,TGTGCCAGCAACAGGTCGGGAGTCAAAGCTTTCTTT
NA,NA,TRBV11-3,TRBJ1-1,CASSSGGTEAFF,TGTGCCAGCAGCTCCGGGGGCACTGAAGCTTTCTTT
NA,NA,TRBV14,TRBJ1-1,CASSQVGPITEAFF,TGTGCCAGCAGCCAAGTCGGGCCAATAACTGAAGCTTTCTTT
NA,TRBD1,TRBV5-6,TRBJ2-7,CASTQSGTGNEQYF,TGTGCCAGCACCCAATCAGGGACAGGGAACGAGCAGTACTTC